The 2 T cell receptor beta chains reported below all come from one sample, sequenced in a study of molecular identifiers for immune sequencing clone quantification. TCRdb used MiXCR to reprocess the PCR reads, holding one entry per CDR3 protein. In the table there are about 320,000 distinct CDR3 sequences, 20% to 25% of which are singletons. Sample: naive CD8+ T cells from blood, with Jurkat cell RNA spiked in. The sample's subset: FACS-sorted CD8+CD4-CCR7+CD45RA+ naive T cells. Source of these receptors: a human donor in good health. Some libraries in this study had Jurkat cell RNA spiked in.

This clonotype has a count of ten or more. Here the CDR3 reads CASSHRGLNTEAFF. The CDR3 bases are TGTGCCAGCAGTCACAGGGGGCTCAACACTGAAGCTTTCTTT. The chain recombines TRBV6-5 with TRBJ1-1, with 9 bases that match TRBD1. The CDR3 runs 14 residues. After removal of 5 bases from V and 2 bases from J, the junction contained 3 bases not matched to a gene. CDR1 and CDR2 from the germline V gene are MNHEY and SVGAGI.

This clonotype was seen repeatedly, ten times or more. CDR3 nucleotide sequence: TGTGCCACCAGTGAGGACGGACGCAACTACAATGAGCAGTTCTTC. Its protein product is CATSEDGRNYNEQFF. The V gene is TRBV24-1, the J gene TRBJ2-1; D uncertain. There are 15 residues in the CDR3. CDR1 and CDR2 (germline): KGHDR, SFDVKD. Trimming removed 4 bases at V and 3 bases at J, with 12 bases between.